The 3 T cell receptor beta chains below come from one sample, sequenced in a study of cytotoxic CD8 clonotypes in ibrutinib-treated CLL. The protocol was immunoSEQ multiplex PCR, while the TCRdb copy is restricted to in-frame clones and leaves out a portion. This sample yields about 50,000 clones, of which 50% to 65% are seen a single time; 20% to 30% belongs to the top ten. The sample was PBMCs, taken at disease progression, from a patient treated with ibrutinib. These receptors came from a human donor with chronic lymphocytic leukemia.

This clone was counted once. The rearrangement links TRBV19 to TRBJ2-7, with a tentative D call TRBD2 (6 bases). V was cut by 5 bases and J by 0 bases, with 11 bases left in between. CDR1 LNHDA and CDR2 SQIVND come from the germline V gene (reference sequence). CDR3 length: 14 residues. CDR3 DNA sequence: TGTGCCAGTAGTGCCGGGGGAGTCTCCTACGAGCAGTACTTC. This gives the protein CASSAGGVSYEQYF.

There are a few counts of this clone. The chain combines TRBV28 with TRBJ2-7, with TRBD2 identical over 7 bases. Trimming took 6 bases from V and 5 from J; bases not matched to a gene: 4. This CDR3 contains 12 residues. Looked up from germline, CDR1 is MDHEN and CDR2 is SYDVKM. CDR3 DNA: TGTGCCAGCAGGGAAGCGGGGAACGAGCAGTACTTC. Translating gives CASREAGNEQYF.

The chain joins TRBV7-3 to TRBJ2-3; perhaps TRBD1 as D (5 bases). The CDR3 runs 13 residues. Trimming stripped 5 bases from V and 6 bases from J, with 12 bases between. Germline CDR1 is SGHTA and CDR2 is FQGTGA. The CDR3 spells CASSITGVDTQYF. The CDR3 nucleotides read TGTGCCAGCAGCATTACAGGAGTGGATACGCAGTATTTT.